The 16 T cell receptor beta chains given below trace back to one sample, sequenced in a study of blood T cell repertoires in COVID-19. Profiling relied on immunoSEQ multiplex PCR, and the TCRdb table lists in-frame clones only, not all of them. This sample yields about 30,000 clones, of which roughly nine tenths are seen a single time; approximately 24% belongs to the top ten. Sequences were obtained from peripheral blood. The receptors originated from a human donor with active COVID-19. The donor label of this sample is uncertain.

The gene calls are TRBV7-3 and TRBJ2-2; tentatively, D is TRBD1 (6 bases). The CDR3 contains 15 residues. Germline V lookup: CDR1 SGHTA, CDR2 FQGTGA. Trimming removed 5 bases from V and 1 base from J, with 11 bases in between. Written as DNA, the CDR3 is TGTGCCAGCAGCGCGCAAGGGGGGAACACCGGGGAGCTGTTTTTT. Translating it yields CASSAQGGNTGELFF.

The genes are TRBV5-6 and TRBJ1-4, with D perhaps matching TRBD1 (6 bases). The CDR3 covers 17 residues. Trimming shortened V by 0 bases and J by 4 bases, and 16 bases separated the two germline ends. Germline V gives CDR1 SGHDT, CDR2 YYEEEE. The CDR3 DNA follows: TGTGCCAGCAGCTTGGTGCGGGGGCCGCTCATTAATGAAAAACTGTTTTTT. The encoded protein is CASSLVRGPLINEKLFF.

The chain employs TRBV7-2 and TRBJ2-3, with 7 bases fitting TRBD1. Germline V CDR1 and CDR2: SGHTA, FQGNSA. This CDR3 is 14 amino acids long. Germline trimming cut 1 base from V and 4 bases from J; bases unmatched to any gene: 2. The CDR3 reads CASSLEGAADTQYF. The CDR3, as DNA: TGTGCCAGCAGCTTAGAGGGGGCGGCAGATACGCAGTATTTT.

The rearrangement joins TRBV28 to TRBJ2-7, with D hard to call. The CDR3 consists of 11 residues. With 2 bases removed from V and 4 bases from J, the gap between germline ends came to 3 bases. Germline loops: CDR1 MDHEN, CDR2 SYDVKM. The CDR3: CASSLRYEQYF. Written as DNA, the CDR3 is TGTGCCAGCAGTTTACGGTACGAGCAGTACTTC.

The chain has TRBV18 and TRBJ2-7; a possible D gene is TRBD1 (5 bases). The germline gives CDR1 KGHSH, CDR2 LQKENI. The CDR3 is 16 residues long. Deletions cut 2 bases from V and 0 bases from J, with 14 bases between. The CDR3 here is CASSPAPVTDSYEQYF. CDR3 sequence (DNA): TGTGCCAGCTCACCAGCCCCCGTGACAGACTCCTACGAGCAGTACTTC.

The rearrangement links TRBV2 to TRBJ2-3, with TRBD2 identical over 9 bases. This CDR3 is 14 amino acids long. Germline CDR1 reads SNHLY; CDR2 reads FYNNEI. J was trimmed by 3 bases and V by 7 bases; bases with no gene match: 5. CDR3 loop: CASKETSGTDTQYF. The CDR3 DNA follows: TGTGCCAGCAAGGAGACTAGCGGAACAGATACGCAGTATTTT.

The chain carries TRBV24-1 and TRBJ2-7; perhaps TRBD2 as D (5 bases). Trimming shortened V by 2 bases and J by 2 bases, and 9 bases separated the two germline ends. Germline CDR1 is KGHDR and CDR2 is SFDVKD. The CDR3 length is 14 residues. The CDR3 region is CATSDYRDTYEQYF. As DNA, the CDR3 is TGTGCCACCAGTGATTACCGGGATACCTACGAGCAGTACTTC.

The chain couples TRBV4-2 to TRBJ1-6; perhaps TRBD1 as D (5 bases). Germline loops: CDR1 LGHNA, CDR2 YNFKEQ. Trimming removed 0 bases from V and 6 bases from J, with 15 bases in between. The CDR3 sequence is 17 residues long. CDR3 sequence (DNA): TGTGCCAGCAGCCAAGAGGGTATCCAGGGTAGTAATTCACCCCTCCACTTT. It yields the protein CASSQEGIQGSNSPLHF.

The chain is built from TRBV6-5 and TRBJ1-4; TRBD1 agrees at 7 bases. Looked up from germline, CDR1 is MNHEY and CDR2 is SVGAGI. The CDR3 runs 14 residues. The ends lost 4 bases at V and 8 bases at J; junction bases unmatched: 7. The chain's CDR3 is CASSSWTGREKLFF. Written as DNA, the CDR3 is TGTGCCAGCAGTTCCTGGACAGGCAGAGAAAAACTGTTTTTT.

V usage is TRBV27 and J usage is TRBJ1-1, with D possibly being TRBD1 (6 bases). Trimming took off 6 bases at V and 1 base at J, with 18 bases between the two ends. The CDR3 is 16 residues long. Germline CDR1 is MNHEY and CDR2 is SMNVEV (reference sequence). CDR3 protein: CASSHLGGGRNTEAFF. The DNA of the CDR3 is TGTGCCAGCAGCCATTTGGGGGGGGGCAGGAACACTGAAGCTTTCTTT.

The chain recombines TRBV9 with TRBJ2-1, with TRBD1 identical over 8 bases. V shed 2 bases, J shed 4 bases, and the junction held 8 bases outside the gene matches. The CDR3 is 16 residues long. Germline V lookup: CDR1 SGDLS, CDR2 YYNGEE. The CDR3: CASSVRPGGGYNEQFF. The CDR3 region has the DNA TGTGCCAGCAGCGTGAGGCCAGGGGGCGGATACAATGAGCAGTTCTTC.

The chain carries TRBV4-2 and TRBJ2-5; D gene uncertain. CDR1 is LGHNA, CDR2 YNFKEQ, per germline. The CDR3 loop spans 14 amino acids. V was pared by 0 bases and J by 5 bases, with 10 bases between. CDR3 loop: CASSQEVLEETQYF. Here the CDR3 DNA reads TGTGCCAGCAGCCAAGAGGTCCTAGAGGAGACCCAGTACTTC.

This rearrangement joins TRBV21-1 to TRBJ1-1; TRBD1 is taken as the D call from the table, unchecked against the DNA. TRBV21-1 counts as a pseudogene. This CDR3 has 19 residues. In DNA, the CDR3 is TGTGCCAGCAGCAAAAACCAGGCGACAGGGCCTAGGTGTGTCACTGAAGCTTTCTTT. Its translation: CASSKNQATGPRCVTEAFF.

J is TRBJ2-2 and V is TRBV28; 7 bases are a match to TRBD2. The CDR3 loop spans 15 amino acids. The germline V gene encodes CDR1 MDHEN and CDR2 SYDVKM. V was pared by 3 bases and J by 6 bases, with 7 bases of the junction left unmatched. CDR3: CASSFWGSGAGELFF. Written as DNA, the CDR3 is TGTGCCAGCAGTTTTTGGGGAAGCGGGGCCGGGGAGCTGTTTTTT.

The chain recombines TRBV6-5 with TRBJ2-7, with 8 bases identical to TRBD1. V lost 6 bases and J lost 6; bases outside the gene matches: 7. CDR1 and CDR2 (germline): MNHEY, SVGAGI. The CDR3 spans 13 residues. The DNA of the CDR3 is TGTGCCAGCAGCCGGGACAGGCGATCCGAGCAGTACTTC. Translating it yields CASSRDRRSEQYF.

The genes are TRBV4-3 and TRBJ1-4; 7 bases are a match to TRBD1. V was clipped by 3 bases and J by 4 bases; unmatched bases: 5. Germline V gives CDR1 LGHNA, CDR2 YSLEER. The CDR3 contains 15 residues. The CDR3 DNA sequence: TGCGCCAGCAGCCACGGGGACAGAGATAATGAAAAACTGTTTTTT. Translated: CASSHGDRDNEKLFF.